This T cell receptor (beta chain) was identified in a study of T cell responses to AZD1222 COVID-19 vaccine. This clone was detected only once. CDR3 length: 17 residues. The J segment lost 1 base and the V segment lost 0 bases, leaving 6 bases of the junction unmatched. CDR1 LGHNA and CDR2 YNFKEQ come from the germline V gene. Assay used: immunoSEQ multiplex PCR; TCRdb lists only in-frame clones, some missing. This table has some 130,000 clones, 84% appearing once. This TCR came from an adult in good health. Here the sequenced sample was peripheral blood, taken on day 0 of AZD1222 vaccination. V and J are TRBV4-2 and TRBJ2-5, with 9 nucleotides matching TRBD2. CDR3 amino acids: CASSQDRNSGGQETQYF. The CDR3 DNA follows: TGTGCCAGCAGCCAAGATCGAAATAGCGGGGGCCAAGAGACCCAGTACTTC.